The 27 T cell receptor beta chains below were found in one sample sequenced in a study of T cell repertoires in cytomegalovirus infection. TCRdb re-called the reads with MiXCR, one entry per CDR3 protein. The data contain 150,000 to 200,000 distinct CDR3 sequences, 25% to 30% of them singletons. The sequencing sample was made of PBMCs. These receptors all come from a human donor in good health (CMV status not recorded). Some clones in this sample may be carry-over from other donors' samples.

This chain joins TRBV2 and TRBJ2-5, with D maybe TRBD1 (6 bases). CDR3 length: 13 amino acids. Deletions cut 7 bases from V and 10 bases from J, with 19 bases between. CDR1 SNHLY and CDR2 FYNNEI come from the germline V gene. The CDR3 loop is CASTNREIGFQYF. The CDR3, as DNA: TGTGCCAGCACGAACAGGGAAATTGGGTTCCAGTACTTC.

This clonotype turned up a few times. This rearrangement joins TRBV6-5 to TRBJ1-1; 7 bases line up with TRBD1. Germline lookup yields CDR1 MNHEY and CDR2 SVGAGI. V was pared by 2 bases and J by 8 bases, with 5 bases of the junction left unmatched. The CDR3 covers 13 residues. The chain's CDR3 is CASSYRDSREAFF. The DNA for the CDR3 is TGTGCCAGCAGTTACCGGGACAGTAGGGAAGCTTTCTTT.

V usage is TRBV20-1 and J usage is TRBJ1-2; the D is unclear. The germline CDR1 and CDR2 sequences are DFQATT and SNEGSKA (reference sequence). The CDR3 sequence is 13 residues long. The V end was cut by 8 bases, the J end by 8 bases, with 21 bases between. CDR3 residues: CSRSSLTRGGYTF. As DNA, the CDR3 is TGCAGTAGATCCAGCTTAACCCGGGGAGGCTACACCTTC.

The chain combines TRBV7-3 with TRBJ2-3, with 7 nucleotides matching TRBD1. The CDR3 sequence is 14 residues long. Germline trimming cut 5 bases from V and 6 bases from J; bases unmatched to any gene: 8. Germline V gene lookup returns CDR1 SGHTA and CDR2 FQGTGA. As DNA, the CDR3 is TGTGCCAGCAGCCCGGGGACAGAAGCGGATACGCAGTATTTT. Translation: CASSPGTEADTQYF.

This chain connects TRBV29-1 to TRBJ2-1, with a possible D match to TRBD1 (5 bases). Germline lookup yields CDR1 SQVTM and CDR2 ANQGSEA. Trimming shortened V by 6 bases and J by 4 bases, and 19 bases separated the two germline ends. CDR3 length: 15 residues. CDR3 sequence (DNA): TGCAGCGTGGTCGGACAAGAACTTTCTTACAATGAGCAGTTCTTC. Amino acid sequence: CSVVGQELSYNEQFF.

There are a few counts of this clonotype. The V and J genes are TRBV19 and TRBJ2-3; tentative D call: TRBD2 (5 bases). The V end was cut by 10 bases, the J end by 1 base, with 12 bases between. This CDR3 comprises 13 residues. Germline V gives CDR1 LNHDA, CDR2 SQIVND (reference sequence). CDR3: CATSNGGTDTQYF. CDR3 DNA sequence: TGTGCCACTTCCAACGGGGGCACAGATACGCAGTATTTT.

In its sample, this clonotype was seen a few times. This chain uses TRBV6-5 with TRBJ2-5; D is ambiguous. Germline V gene sequence: CDR1 MNHEY, CDR2 SVGAGI. This CDR3 is 12 amino acids long. V dropped 5 bases and J dropped 7 bases, with 11 bases sitting between them. This CDR3 is CASSPLLGTQYF. In nucleotides, the CDR3 is TGTGCCAGCAGTCCCCTCTTAGGGACCCAGTACTTC.

This clonotype was seen only once. Possible read error: a much larger clone is one base away. The V and J genes are TRBV6-6 and TRBJ2-7; 7 nucleotides match TRBD1. The CDR3 covers 14 residues. CDR1 and CDR2 from the germline V gene are MNHNY and SVGAGI (reference sequence). V trimming: 2 bases; J trimming: 1 base; junction bases outside the gene matches: 2. The CDR3 nucleotides read TGTGCCAGCAGTTACCCGGACAGGTCCTACGAGCAGTACTTC. Its translation: CASSYPDRSYEQYF.

This clonotype was seen a handful of times. The V gene is TRBV7-6, the J gene TRBJ2-1, with 11 bases lining up with TRBD2. With 5 bases clipped from V and 6 bases from J, the junction kept 6 bases outside the gene matches. The CDR3 sequence is 15 residues long. Germline values: CDR1 SGHVS, CDR2 FNYEAQ. As DNA, the CDR3 is TGTGCCAGCAGCCGCTCTAGCGGGGGGTTCAATGAGCAGTTCTTC. Its translation: CASSRSSGGFNEQFF.

The chain employs TRBV19 and TRBJ2-2, with 7 nucleotides matching TRBD2. The J segment lost 3 bases and the V segment lost 8 bases, leaving 9 bases of the junction unmatched. From germline, CDR1 is LNHDA and CDR2 SQIVND (reference sequence). The CDR3 contains 15 residues. In DNA form, the CDR3 reads TGTGCCAGTGGGACTAACGATTTTTACACCGGGGAGCTGTTTTTT. It encodes CASGTNDFYTGELFF.

This clonotype was counted between two and nine times. The chain carries TRBV5-1 and TRBJ2-1; 7 bases match TRBD1. Unmatched junction bases numbered 10, after V lost 2 bases and J lost 8 bases. The germline V gene has CDR1 SGHRS and CDR2 YFSETQ. The CDR3 loop spans 15 amino acids. The CDR3 bases are TGCGCCAGCAGCTTCGGAGACAGGGATAGCGATGAGCAGTTCTTC. As protein: CASSFGDRDSDEQFF.

The rearrangement joins TRBV12-5 to TRBJ2-5, with 8 nucleotides matching TRBD2. Germline trimming cut 5 bases from V and 2 bases from J; bases unmatched to any gene: 7. Germline-derived CDR1 and CDR2 are LGHNT and FRNRAP. This CDR3 has 15 amino acids. CDR3 region: CASGPGLALQETQYF. CDR3 DNA: TGTGCTAGTGGTCCCGGACTAGCCCTTCAAGAGACCCAGTACTTC.

This clonotype was observed a single time. The rearrangement uses TRBV7-2 and TRBJ1-1; D gene unclear. Germline CDR1 is SGHTA and CDR2 is FQGNSA. Trimming took off 4 bases at V and 8 bases at J, with 17 bases between the two ends. This CDR3 spans 14 amino acids. The CDR3 protein is CASSSPTATEEAFF. DNA of the CDR3: TGTGCCAGCAGCTCCCCCACGGCGACGGAAGAAGCTTTCTTT.

CDR3 bases: TGTGCCAGTAGTATCTCCGCAGCGTATAGCAATCAGCCCCAGCATTTT. It codes for CASSISAAYSNQPQHF. This rearrangement joins TRBV19 to TRBJ1-5, with unresolved D. The ends were cut back, 3 bases at V and 0 bases at J, with 12 bases in the middle. CDR3 size: 16 residues. Germline V lookup: CDR1 LNHDA, CDR2 SQIVND (reference sequence).

This clonotype was counted at least ten times. The rearrangement joins TRBV7-6 to TRBJ2-7; weak D call: TRBD1 (6 bases). This CDR3 region has 14 residues. The germline gives CDR1 SGHVS, CDR2 FNYEAQ. V shed 0 bases and J shed 5 bases, with 11 bases lying between them. CDR3: CASSLAQGPDEQYF. In nucleotides, the CDR3 is TGTGCCAGCAGCTTAGCCCAGGGGCCGGACGAGCAGTACTTC.

In DNA, the CDR3 is TGTGCCTGGAGCTCGGACAGGGCGAACACCATATATTTT. This codes for CAWSSDRANTIYF. The gene calls are TRBV30 and TRBJ1-3; 8 bases are a match to TRBD1. V dropped 3 bases and J dropped 7; count of bases not matched to a gene: 5. The CDR3 extends over 13 amino acids. The germline V gene has CDR1 GTSNPN and CDR2 SVGIG (reference sequence).

The chain combines TRBV4-3 with TRBJ1-3, with 8 bases fitting TRBD1. The CDR3 runs to 15 residues. Trimming cost V 4 bases and J 4 bases; bases outside gene matches: 6. Germline values: CDR1 LGHNA, CDR2 YSLEER. CDR3 nucleotides: TGCGCCAGCAGCCCTCAGGGGGCGTCGGGAAACACCATATATTTT. Its translation: CASSPQGASGNTIYF.

This clonotype was seen a handful of times. CDR3 DNA: TGTGCCAGCAGCTTGAATGGGGCAACTAATGAAAAACTGTTTTTT. Encoded protein: CASSLNGATNEKLFF. The gene calls are TRBV7-2 and TRBJ1-4; D unclear. The V and J ends lost 3 bases and 0 bases respectively, with 8 bases between them. Germline V gene data show CDR1 as SGHTA and CDR2 as FQGNSA. CDR3 size: 15 residues.

This chain links TRBV7-2 with TRBJ1-2; maybe TRBD1 (5 bases). This CDR3 region has 19 residues. Germline CDR1 reads SGHTA; CDR2 reads FQGNSA. The germline V and J ends were trimmed by 3 bases and 0 bases, with 23 bases remaining between them. The CDR3 loop reads CASSFLPPSGGGTNYGYTF. Here the CDR3 DNA reads TGTGCCAGCAGCTTTCTTCCCCCCTCAGGCGGGGGTACTAACTATGGCTACACCTTC.

This clonotype has a count of ten or more. J is TRBJ1-5 and V is TRBV12-3 or TRBV12-4; no clear D. CDR3 length equals 13 residues. The V and J ends lost 3 bases and 3 bases respectively, with 6 bases between them. This chain's CDR3 is CASSFSPNQPQHF. In DNA form, the CDR3 reads TGTGCCAGCAGTTTTAGTCCCAATCAGCCCCAGCATTTT.

This clonotype was observed at least ten times. This CDR3 is CASSQDSTGDNEQFF. Here the CDR3 DNA reads TGCGCCAGCAGCCAAGATAGTACGGGAGACAATGAGCAGTTCTTC. The rearrangement uses TRBV4-1 and TRBJ2-1, with TRBD2 as a possible D gene (6 bases). The CDR3 totals 15 residues. V lost 0 bases and J lost 5, with 11 bases in between. CDR1 is MGHRA, CDR2 YSYEKL, per germline.

This clonotype was seen a few times. V and J are TRBV10-3 and TRBJ1-1; D is ambiguous. Germline-derived CDR1 and CDR2 are ENHRY and SYGVKD. V was clipped by 3 bases and J by 0 bases, with 11 bases between them. The CDR3 is 15 amino acids. The CDR3 coding sequence is TGTGCCATCAGTGATGGAAAAGGTATGAACACTGAAGCTTTCTTT. Its translation: CAISDGKGMNTEAFF.

This clonotype has more than one count but fewer than ten. The rearrangement uses TRBV11-3 and TRBJ2-3; TRBD1 agrees at 7 bases. Germline lookup yields CDR1 SGHNT and CDR2 YENEEA. The CDR3 runs to 15 residues. Trimming took 4 bases from V and 4 from J; bases not matched to a gene: 8. CDR3 sequence reads: CASSYRQGVSDTQYF. The CDR3 region has the DNA TGTGCCAGCAGCTACCGACAGGGAGTTTCAGATACGCAGTATTTT.

A remark on this clonotype: Possible read error: a much larger clone is one base away. This sequence joins TRBV7-2 and TRBJ1-4, with 9 bases that match TRBD1. The CDR3 length is 16 residues. Germline-derived CDR1 and CDR2 are SGHTA and FQGNSA. The CDR3 spells CAGSLHPGQGNEKLFF. CDR3 in DNA: TGTGCCGGCAGCCTCCATCCGGGACAGGGTAATGAAAAACTGTTTTTT.

The chain couples TRBV5-1 to TRBJ1-1; D ambiguous. Germline CDR1 and CDR2: SGHRS and YFSETQ. The CDR3 loop spans 14 amino acids. The ends were cut back, 2 bases at V and 0 bases at J, with 8 bases in the middle. The chain's CDR3 is CASSFAYMNTEAFF. The CDR3 region has the DNA TGCGCCAGCAGCTTCGCCTACATGAACACTGAAGCTTTCTTT.

This clonotype occurred many times. This sequence joins TRBV7-2 and TRBJ1-1; the D gene is possibly TRBD1 (5 bases). The CDR3 extends over 13 amino acids. CDR1 and CDR2 (germline): SGHTA, FQGNSA. Deletions cut 10 bases from V and 4 bases from J, with 16 bases between. In DNA, the CDR3 is TGTGCCACCGAGTCGGTTCAGGGCACTGAAGCTTTCTTT. This codes for CATESVQGTEAFF.

The chain carries TRBV6-6 and TRBJ2-2; 8 nucleotides align to TRBD2. V shed 6 bases and J 2 bases; nucleotides not matched to a gene: 11. The V gene's germline CDR1 is MNHNY and CDR2 SVGAGI (reference sequence). The CDR3 loop spans 17 amino acids. The DNA of the CDR3 is TGTGCCAGCAGCCCCGGGAGCGGGGGACTAAACACCGGGGAGCTGTTTTTT. This sequence encodes CASSPGSGGLNTGELFF.